The 28 T cell receptor beta chains in this list originate from one sample, sequenced in a study of control samples from healthy donors and cancer patients. The data were produced by immunoSEQ multiplex PCR, yet TCRdb's version contains in-frame clones alone and is incomplete. This table holds tens of thousands of clones, more than 70% found once. The sequenced sample consisted of PBMCs. The receptors were gathered from a woman between 45 and 60 years old with head and neck cancer.

The chain uses TRBV27 and TRBJ2-7; possible D gene TRBD2, 6 bases. The germline V and J ends were trimmed by 0 bases and 7 bases, with 16 bases remaining between them. Germline-derived CDR1 and CDR2 are MNHEY and SMNVEV (reference sequence). The CDR3 extends over 15 amino acids. The CDR3 DNA reads TGTGCCAGCAGTTTATCCCCGGGACTCAGAGGGGAGCAGTACTTC. Amino acid sequence: CASSLSPGLRGEQYF.

The chain recombines TRBV6-6 with TRBJ2-7; 7 bases agree with TRBD1. The ends lost 0 bases at V and 7 bases at J; junction bases unmatched: 3. Germline V lookup: CDR1 MNHNY, CDR2 SVGAGI (reference sequence). The CDR3 has 13 residues. The CDR3 DNA reads as TGTGCCAGCAGTTACTCCGCAGGGGGAGAGCAGTACTTC. It yields the protein CASSYSAGGEQYF.

This chain uses TRBV7-3 with TRBJ2-1; TRBD1 aligns across 10 bases. This CDR3 comprises 14 residues. Losses at the gene ends were 3 bases for V and 4 bases for J; bases not matched to a gene: 0. CDR1 is SGHTA, CDR2 FQGTGA, per germline. The CDR3 DNA reads TGTGCCAGCAGCTTGGGACAGGGGTACAATGAGCAGTTCTTC. This codes for CASSLGQGYNEQFF.

Regarding this clone: Other DNA sequences of this sample code for an identical CDR3. The genes are TRBV5-1 and TRBJ2-2; D possibly matches TRBD1 or TRBD2 (5 bases each). The CDR3 extends over 15 amino acids. V lost 4 bases and J 3 bases, leaving 13 bases between the germline ends. The V gene's germline CDR1 is SGHRS and CDR2 YFSETQ. CDR3 loop: CASSLDRGDTGELFF. The CDR3 bases are TGCGCCAGCAGCCTTGATCGAGGGGACACCGGGGAGCTGTTTTTT.

V and J are TRBV6-5 and TRBJ2-1; 10 bases agree with TRBD2. The CDR3 covers 15 residues. The trim removed 8 bases at V and 0 bases at J, leaving 4 bases unmatched. The germline V gene encodes CDR1 MNHEY and CDR2 SVGAGI. The CDR3, as DNA: TGTGCCAGCTTCGAGCGGGGGGGCTCCTACAATGAGCAGTTCTTC. This translates into CASFERGGSYNEQFF.

The rearrangement joins TRBV2 to TRBJ2-4; possibly TRBD1 or TRBD2 for D (7 bases each). This CDR3 region has 15 residues. The germline CDR1 and CDR2 sequences are SNHLY and FYNNEI. Trimming stripped 4 bases from V and 9 bases from J, with 19 bases between. Written as DNA, the CDR3 is TGTGCCAGCAGTGTGAGGGAGGGGGCGGGCGGCATTCAGTACTTC. Protein: CASSVREGAGGIQYF. The full variable domain, rest sourced from reference TRBV2 and TRBJ2-4, is EPEVTQTPSHQVTQMGQEVILRCVPISNHLYFYWYRQILGQKVEFLVSFYNNEISEKSEIFDDQFSVERPDGSNFTLKIRSTKLEDSAMYFCASSVREGAGGIQYFGAGTRLSVL.

The rearrangement uses TRBV27 and TRBJ1-4; perhaps TRBD1 as D (5 bases). Germline V gene sequence: CDR1 MNHEY, CDR2 SMNVEV (reference sequence). The V end was cut by 8 bases, the J end by 4 bases, with 14 bases between. There are 14 residues in the CDR3. The CDR3 DNA is TGTGCCAGCGGGGGAGGACTAAATAATGAAAAACTGTTTTTT. Protein sequence: CASGGGLNNEKLFF.

This clone was counted once. The chain is built from TRBV4-3 and TRBJ2-1; tentative D call: TRBD2 (6 bases). With 4 bases removed from V and 7 bases from J, the gap between germline ends came to 20 bases. Germline CDR1 is LGHNA and CDR2 is YSLEER. The CDR3 covers 16 residues. CDR3 region: CASSPRDRVLANEQFF. In nucleotides, the CDR3 is TGCGCCAGCAGCCCGCGGGACCGCGTTTTAGCGAATGAGCAGTTCTTC.

The chain carries TRBV2 and TRBJ1-6; D gene ambiguous. The V and J ends lost 6 bases and 0 bases respectively, with 12 bases between them. Per germline, CDR1 SNHLY and CDR2 FYNNEI. This CDR3 region has 16 residues. CDR3 in DNA: TGTGCCAGCAGCCAACTACAGAGCTCCTATAATTCACCCCTCCACTTT. Translating it yields CASSQLQSSYNSPLHF.

This clone was observed a single time. This chain links TRBV6-6 with TRBJ1-2, with 8 bases fitting TRBD1. This CDR3 spans 14 amino acids. Germline V gene data show CDR1 as MNHNY and CDR2 as SVGAGI (reference sequence). After removal of 2 bases from V and 6 bases from J, the junction contained 5 bases not matched to a gene. The CDR3 region has the DNA TGTGCCAGCAGTTACGGGACAGGTTCCGATGGCTACACCTTC. Protein product: CASSYGTGSDGYTF.

The chain uses TRBV19 and TRBJ1-1; D gene uncertain. V lost 3 bases and J 1 base, leaving 6 bases between the germline ends. Germline assignment: CDR1 LNHDA and CDR2 SQIVND (reference sequence). This CDR3 region has 13 residues. The CDR3 nucleotides are TGTGCCAGTAGTATCTCGTGGAACACTGAAGCTTTCTTT. This encodes CASSISWNTEAFF.

This chain links TRBV3-1 (or the pseudogene TRBV3-2) with TRBJ1-1, with unresolved D. The V gene's germline CDR1 is LGHDT and CDR2 YNNKEL (reference sequence). The V end was cut by 2 bases, the J end by 1 base, with 8 bases between. The CDR3 runs 14 residues. CDR3 sequence (DNA): TGTGCCAGCAGCCAAAAGGGTGGGAACACTGAAGCTTTCTTT. Residues: CASSQKGGNTEAFF.

The chain carries TRBV12-3 or TRBV12-4 and TRBJ1-6; D gene uncertain. This CDR3 is built from 12 residues. V was pared by 3 bases and J by 7 bases, with 4 bases between. The CDR3 reads CASSFKNSPLHF. As DNA, the CDR3 is TGTGCCAGCAGTTTCAAGAATTCACCCCTCCACTTT.

The rearrangement uses TRBV11-2 and TRBJ2-7, with D tentatively TRBD2 (6 bases). Trimming removed 1 base from V and 6 bases from J, with 16 bases in between. The CDR3 has 15 residues. Germline CDR1 is SGHAT and CDR2 is FQNNGV. The CDR3 reads CASSLATPMGGEQYF. CDR3 DNA sequence: TGTGCCAGCAGCTTAGCAACCCCTATGGGGGGCGAGCAGTACTTC.

This chain uses TRBV30 with TRBJ1-2; a weak D match, TRBD1 (5 bases). V shed 3 bases and J shed 7 bases, with 12 bases lying between them. The germline CDR1 and CDR2 sequences are GTSNPN and SVGIG (reference sequence). The CDR3 is 12 amino acids. Here the CDR3 DNA reads TGTGCCTGGAGCCGTGTCAGGGCTGGCTACACCTTC. Its protein is CAWSRVRAGYTF.

The chain combines TRBV3-1 (or the pseudogene TRBV3-2) with TRBJ2-5, with 16 nucleotides matching TRBD2. CDR1 LGHDT and CDR2 YNNKEL come from the germline V gene (reference sequence). The CDR3 spans 19 residues. V gave up 0 bases and J gave up 6 bases; unmatched junction bases: 10. The CDR3 DNA follows: TGTGCCAGCAGCCAAGATGGGACTAGCGGGGGGGCGTCCCGCAAGACCCAGTACTTC. It encodes CASSQDGTSGGASRKTQYF.

The chain couples TRBV6-5 to TRBJ1-2; the D is unclear. From germline, CDR1 is MNHEY and CDR2 SVGAGI. The ends were cut back, 8 bases at V and 3 bases at J, with 19 bases in the middle. The CDR3 sequence is 15 residues long. CDR3 in amino acids: CASRSTGSLYYGYTF. In DNA form, the CDR3 reads TGTGCCAGCCGCTCGACCGGAAGCCTTTACTATGGCTACACCTTC.

As DNA, the CDR3 is TGTGCCAGTAGTATAGGAGCCCCTCAAGATGAGCAGTACTTC. It is translated as CASSIGAPQDEQYF. The chain couples TRBV19 to TRBJ2-7, with D unresolved. The V and J ends lost 1 base and 7 bases respectively, with 14 bases between them. Per the germline V gene, CDR1 is LNHDA and CDR2 is SQIVND (reference sequence). This CDR3 region has 14 residues.

The J gene is TRBJ1-5, the V gene TRBV7-8; D remains unclear. V was trimmed by 0 bases and J by 1 base, leaving 7 bases between them. Germline V gives CDR1 SGHVS, CDR2 FQNEAQ. The CDR3 loop spans 15 amino acids. The CDR3, as DNA: TGTGCCAGCAGCTTAGCGATTACAAGCAATCAGCCCCAGCATTTT. As protein: CASSLAITSNQPQHF.

This clone showed up just once. The CDR3 coding sequence is TGTGCCAGCAGCCCCGGGGGAAGACCCTATTCCCTCTATTACACAGATACGCAGTATTTT. Its translation: CASSPGGRPYSLYYTDTQYF. The chain employs TRBV28 and TRBJ2-3; perhaps TRBD2 as D (6 bases). Germline-derived CDR1 and CDR2 are MDHEN and SYDVKM. Trimming stripped 6 bases from V and 2 bases from J, with 30 bases between. The CDR3 runs to 20 residues.

The chain joins TRBV9 to TRBJ2-3; 10 bases are a match to TRBD2. V shed 2 bases and J 2 bases; nucleotides not matched to a gene: 11. Per the germline V gene, CDR1 is SGDLS and CDR2 is YYNGEE. This CDR3 spans 18 amino acids. The CDR3 region has the DNA TGTGCCAGCAGCGTTACCAGCGGGGGGGTGGCCCTCACAGATACGCAGTATTTT. This encodes CASSVTSGGVALTDTQYF. Full variable domain (missing parts from reference TRBV9 and TRBJ2-3): DSGVTQTPKHLITATGQRVTLRCSPRSGDLSVYWYQQSLDQGLQFLIQYYNGEERAKGNILERFSAQQFPDLHSELNLSSLELGDSALYFCASSVTSGGVALTDTQYFGPGTRLTVL.

The genes are TRBV5-1 and TRBJ2-7, with D perhaps matching TRBD1 or TRBD2 (7 bases each). Trimming took 6 bases from V and 5 from J, leaving 21 bases between them. Germline-derived CDR1 and CDR2 are SGHRS and YFSETQ. The CDR3 loop spans 15 amino acids. The CDR3 DNA is TGCGCCAGCACCCCAGGGGGAGGGGGTGTTAACGAGCAGTACTTC. Translated: CASTPGGGGVNEQYF.

J is TRBJ2-5 and V is TRBV10-3; D tentatively reads TRBD1 or TRBD2 (7 bases each). The CDR3 covers 14 residues. CDR1 is ENHRY and CDR2 is SYGVKD in the germline V gene. V lost 4 bases and J lost 4, with 13 bases in between. CDR3 DNA sequence: TGTGCCATCAGTGGAGGGGGCGGGGGAGAGACCCAGTACTTC. It is translated as CAISGGGGGETQYF.

The gene calls are TRBV4-3 and TRBJ2-2; the match to TRBD2 covers 12 bases. This CDR3 contains 18 residues. CDR1 is LGHNA, CDR2 YSLEER, per germline. Trimming at V came to 2 bases and at J to 3 bases, leaving 7 bases not matched to a gene. CDR3 DNA: TGCGCCAGCAGCCAAAAACTAGCGGGGGGTGTCGACACCGGGGAGCTGTTTTTT. As protein: CASSQKLAGGVDTGELFF.

The chain carries TRBV11-3 and TRBJ1-1; D unresolved. V lost 3 bases and J 2 bases, leaving 7 bases between the germline ends. CDR1 and CDR2 (germline): SGHNT, YENEEA. This CDR3 contains 13 residues. The CDR3 DNA is TGTGCCAGCAGCTTTCGAGGCAACACTGAAGCTTTCTTT. Its protein product is CASSFRGNTEAFF.

The chain is built from TRBV5-1 and TRBJ1-4; 7 bases agree with TRBD1. The germline CDR1 and CDR2 sequences are SGHRS and YFSETQ. Trimming at V came to 3 bases and at J to 4 bases, leaving 3 bases not matched to a gene. This CDR3 spans 14 amino acids. The CDR3 DNA is TGCGCCAGCAGCTCGGGACAGCTTAATGAAAAACTGTTTTTT. Its translation is CASSSGQLNEKLFF.

V and J are TRBV27 and TRBJ1-2; 9 bases are shared with TRBD1. V dropped 0 bases and J dropped 5; count of bases not matched to a gene: 1. Germline assignment: CDR1 MNHEY and CDR2 SMNVEV (reference sequence). There are 14 residues in the CDR3. CDR3 in DNA: TGTGCCAGCAGTTTATCTGGGACAGGGTATGGCTACACCTTC. Translation: CASSLSGTGYGYTF.

This rearrangement joins TRBV6-6 to TRBJ1-1; D remains ambiguous. This CDR3 comprises 13 residues. In germline, CDR1 is MNHNY, CDR2 SVGAGI (reference sequence). V dropped 2 bases and J dropped 5 bases, with 9 bases sitting between them. The CDR3 loop reads CASSYGLRTEAFF. CDR3 in DNA: TGTGCCAGCAGTTACGGGCTGAGAACTGAAGCTTTCTTT.